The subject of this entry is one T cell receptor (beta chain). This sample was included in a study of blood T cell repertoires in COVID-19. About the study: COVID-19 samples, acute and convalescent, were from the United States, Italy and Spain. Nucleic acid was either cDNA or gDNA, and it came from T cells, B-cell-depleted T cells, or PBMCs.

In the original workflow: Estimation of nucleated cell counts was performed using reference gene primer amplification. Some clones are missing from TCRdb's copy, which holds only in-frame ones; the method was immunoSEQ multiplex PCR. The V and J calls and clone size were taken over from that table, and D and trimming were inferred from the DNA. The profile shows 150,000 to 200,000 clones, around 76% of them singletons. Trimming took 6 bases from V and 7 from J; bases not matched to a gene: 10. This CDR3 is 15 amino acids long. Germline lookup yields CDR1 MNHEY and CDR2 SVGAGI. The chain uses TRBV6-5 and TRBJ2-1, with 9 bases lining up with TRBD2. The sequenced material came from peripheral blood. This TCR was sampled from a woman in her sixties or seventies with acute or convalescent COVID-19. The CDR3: CASRLAGVHWNEQFF. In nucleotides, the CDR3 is TGTGCCAGCAGGTTAGCGGGAGTACATTGGAATGAGCAGTTCTTC.